This TCR beta chain was found in a study of T-cell reconstitution after alpha-beta-depleted transplantation in children. Study observations and caveats: Recipient T cells and thymic progenitors that survived gave rise to the high TCRbeta diversity observed at day 60 in some patients. When one year had passed after transplant, most T-cell counts and diversity came from newly produced T cells.

With 5 bases clipped from V and 2 bases from J, the junction kept 9 bases outside the gene matches. CDR1 and CDR2 from the germline V gene are DFQATT and SNEGSKA (reference sequence). The CDR3 runs to 17 residues. Worth noting for this clonotype: Its antigen is currently unknown.

The TCRbeta library incorporated unique molecular identifiers. In TCRdb, the PCR reads were re-called with MiXCR into one record per CDR3 protein. The sample includes 550,000 to 600,000 distinct CDR3 sequences, 23% of them seen just once. The source is a boy younger than two who had a stem cell transplant for acute myeloid leukemia, so the T cells may come from the graft donor. The chain recombines TRBV20-1 with TRBJ2-5; 15 bases are a match to TRBD2. Sequenced material: PBMCs, mostly from graft donor cells, taken 360 days after TCRalphabeta/CD19-depleted stem cell transplant. Written as DNA, the CDR3 is TGCAGTGCTTCCCTGGGACTAGCGGGGGGCCTGCAAGAGACCCAGTACTTC. Translation gives CSASLGLAGGLQETQYF.